This TCR beta chain was captured by sequencing in a study of shared clonotypes between healthy human individuals. A CD45RA-negative memory subset and a CD45RA+ naive subset were separated from the CD4+ cells. Of note for this clone: Its antigen is undetermined.

Study results and limitations: Clonotypes shared by all four sorted-subset donors had higher generation probabilities than non-shared clonotypes.

Assay: immunoSEQ multiplex PCR; the TCRdb copy retains only in-frame clones and omits some. This sample yields roughly 640,000 clones, of which approximately 79% are seen a single time; over 1.5% belongs to the top ten. The CDR3 is 14 residues long. Per the germline V gene, CDR1 is SGHTA and CDR2 is FQGNSA. The J segment lost 8 bases and the V segment lost 3 bases, leaving 7 bases of the junction unmatched. This rearrangement joins TRBV7-2 to TRBJ1-2; the match to TRBD1 covers 9 bases. The sequenced material came from memory CD4+ T cells sorted from blood. Subset: CD45RA-negative fraction. The sequence derives from a woman in her 30s in good health. DNA of the CDR3: TGTGCCAGCAGCTTTAAGACAGGGGGTCGCGGCTACACCTTC. Its protein product is CASSFKTGGRGYTF.